The 29 T cell receptor beta chains presented below share a single source sample, sequenced in a study of T-cell reconstitution after alpha-beta-depleted transplantation in children. A library of TCRbeta sequences, prepared with unique molecular identifiers, was generated. In TCRdb, the PCR reads were re-called with MiXCR into one record per CDR3 protein. The data contain approximately 230,000 distinct CDR3 sequences, about 24% of them seen just once; the ten biggest clones take up roughly 5%. This sample comprised PBMCs, mostly from graft donor cells, obtained 360 days after TCRalphabeta/CD19-depleted stem cell transplant. The receptors come from a female patient aged 2-9 years who had a stem cell transplant for congenital amegakaryocytic thrombocytopenia, so the T cells may come from the graft donor.

The chain couples TRBV3-1 to TRBJ2-5; D may be TRBD1 (5 bases). There are 15 residues in the CDR3. Germline V gene lookup returns CDR1 LGHDT and CDR2 YNNKEL (reference sequence). The V end lost 2 bases, the J end lost 5 bases, and 15 bases lay between the germline ends. The CDR3 nucleotides read TGTGCCAGCAGCCAAAAGGGCAGGGATTATGAGACCCAGTACTTC. The encoded protein is CASSQKGRDYETQYF.

In its sample, this clonotype was seen a few times. The CDR3 loop reads CASVQSTGANVLTF. Here the CDR3 DNA reads TGTGCCAGCGTCCAATCTACTGGGGCCAACGTCCTGACTTTC. The chain uses TRBV28 and TRBJ2-6; no reliable D call. V dropped 8 bases and J dropped 2 bases, with 10 bases sitting between them. The CDR3 consists of 14 residues. Germline-derived CDR1 and CDR2 are MDHEN and SYDVKM.

Regarding this clonotype: A much larger clonotype is one base distant, so this may be a read error. The chain combines TRBV4-2 with TRBJ1-3; tentative D call: TRBD1 (5 bases). Trimming left V 1 base short and J 3 bases short, with 10 bases between. This CDR3 is built from 15 residues. CDR1 is LGHNA, CDR2 YNFKEQ, per germline. CDR3 DNA sequence: TGTGCCAGCAGCCAAGTATCAGGGCGTGGAAACACCATATATTTT. Amino acid sequence: CASSQVSGRGNTIYF.

This sequence joins TRBV28 and TRBJ2-2; the D is unclear. The CDR3 loop spans 11 amino acids. Trimming removed 8 bases at V and 3 bases at J, with 4 bases between. The germline CDR1 and CDR2 sequences are MDHEN and SYDVKM. The CDR3 bases are TGTGCCAGCGCCCACACCGGGGAGCTGTTTTTT. Its protein is CASAHTGELFF.

This sequence joins TRBV5-1 and TRBJ2-7; a possible D gene is TRBD2 (5 bases). Germline-derived CDR1 and CDR2 are SGHRS and YFSETQ. V gave up 0 bases and J gave up 4 bases, with 8 bases separating them. The CDR3 extends over 13 amino acids. CDR3 in amino acids: CASSLAGNYEQYF. The CDR3 DNA reads as TGCGCCAGCAGCTTGGCCGGGAATTACGAGCAGTACTTC.

The chain employs TRBV7-2 and TRBJ2-4, with 8 bases matching TRBD2. This CDR3 contains 13 residues. Per the germline V gene, CDR1 is SGHTA and CDR2 is FQGNSA. J lost 10 bases, V lost 1 base, and 3 bases had no gene match. This CDR3 reads CASSLEREMIQYF. CDR3 nucleotide sequence: TGTGCCAGCAGCTTAGAGCGGGAGATGATTCAGTACTTC.

This clonotype was seen a few times. J is TRBJ2-7 and V is TRBV29-1; D gene ambiguous. The CDR3 length is 12 residues. Germline values: CDR1 SQVTM, CDR2 ANQGSEA. The ends were cut back, 1 base at V and 5 bases at J, with 9 bases in the middle. The CDR3 protein is CSVEAHSNEQYF. The CDR3 DNA reads TGCAGCGTTGAAGCCCATTCCAACGAGCAGTACTTC.

This clonotype was seen a few times. The CDR3 DNA reads TGCAGCGTCGCGCCGGAAGGCGCGCGAAACACTGAAGCTTTCTTT. Residues: CSVAPEGARNTEAFF. The chain combines TRBV29-1 with TRBJ1-1; D gene ambiguous. With 6 bases removed from V and 2 bases from J, the gap between germline ends came to 19 bases. Germline loops: CDR1 SQVTM, CDR2 ANQGSEA. There are 15 residues in the CDR3.

CDR3 loop: CSAGEISNQPQHF. For the CDR3, the DNA is TGCAGTGCTGGGGAGATTAGCAATCAGCCCCAGCATTTT. V and J are TRBV20-1 and TRBJ1-5; D is unclear. The length of the CDR3 is 13 residues. V lost 5 bases, J lost 0 bases, and 8 bases lay in between. Germline V gene lookup returns CDR1 DFQATT and CDR2 SNEGSKA (reference sequence).

This clonotype was seen repeatedly, ten times or more. This sequence joins TRBV15 and TRBJ1-4; D is possibly TRBD1 (5 bases). The length of the CDR3 is 15 residues. V was trimmed by 4 bases and J by 6 bases, leaving 15 bases between them. CDR1 and CDR2 (germline): LNHNV, YYDKDF (reference sequence). The CDR3 DNA reads as TGTGCCACCAGCATTGGTGGGGGAGTGGATGAAAAACTGTTTTTT. Protein: CATSIGGGVDEKLFF.

This clonotype was counted a few times. The genes are TRBV27 and TRBJ2-7; D unresolved. The CDR3 spans 12 residues. CDR1 is MNHEY, CDR2 SMNVEV, per germline (reference sequence). Between the trimmed V and J ends, which lost 7 bases and 2 bases, there was a span of 9 bases. The CDR3 nucleotides read TGTGCCAGCAAGAAAGCCCCCTACGAGCAGTACTTC. This sequence encodes CASKKAPYEQYF.

This clonotype was counted only a few times. The J gene is TRBJ2-7, the V gene TRBV6-2 or TRBV6-3; D not resolved. V gave up 2 bases and J gave up 2 bases, with 4 bases separating them. Germline V lookup: CDR1 MNHEY, CDR2 SVGEGT. The CDR3 loop spans 12 amino acids. DNA for the CDR3: TGTGCCAGCAGTTACCTGGCCTACGAGCAGTACTTC. Translation: CASSYLAYEQYF.

The rearrangement links TRBV6-2 or TRBV6-3 to TRBJ2-1; 9 nucleotides align to TRBD1. The germline gives CDR1 MNHEY, CDR2 SVGEGT. Losses at the gene ends were 6 bases for V and 5 bases for J; bases not matched to a gene: 8. CDR3 length: 15 amino acids. CDR3 protein: CASRVLDRGNNEQFF. The CDR3 DNA reads as TGTGCCAGCAGGGTGTTGGACAGGGGTAACAATGAGCAGTTCTTC.

This chain links TRBV28 with TRBJ1-2; 10 bases match TRBD1. Germline V gives CDR1 MDHEN, CDR2 SYDVKM. The CDR3 contains 13 residues. The junction had 3 bases not matched to a gene; V was cut back by 5 bases and J by 6 bases. CDR3 bases: TGTGCCAGCAGTCCAGGGACAGGGGATGGCTACACCTTC. Translating it yields CASSPGTGDGYTF.

This rearrangement joins TRBV10-3 to TRBJ1-3; no clear D gene. This CDR3 contains 13 residues. The germline gives CDR1 ENHRY, CDR2 SYGVKD. V lost 8 bases and J lost 1, with 9 bases in between. The CDR3: CAILGNSGNTIYF. The DNA of the CDR3 is TGTGCCATCTTGGGGAATTCTGGAAACACCATATATTTT.

This clonotype has ten or more counts. This chain links TRBV4-1 with TRBJ2-1; 11 bases fit TRBD2. From germline, CDR1 is MGHRA and CDR2 YSYEKL. This CDR3 has 14 residues. V gave up 6 bases and J gave up 7 bases; unmatched junction bases: 5. The CDR3 loop reads CASRTSGVGNEQFF. CDR3 DNA sequence: TGCGCCAGCAGGACTAGCGGGGTAGGAAATGAGCAGTTCTTC.

This rearrangement joins TRBV7-8 to TRBJ2-7; the match to TRBD1 covers 7 bases. Germline trimming cut 7 bases from V and 5 bases from J; bases unmatched to any gene: 11. CDR3 length: 14 residues. Germline values: CDR1 SGHVS, CDR2 FQNEAQ. The CDR3, as DNA: TGTGCCAGCAACCCGTTACAGGGGTACGACGAGCAGTACTTC. Encoded protein: CASNPLQGYDEQYF. Full variable domain (rest looked up from reference TRBV7-8 and TRBJ2-7): GAGVSQSPRYKVAKRGQDVALRCDPISGHVSLFWYQQALGQGPEFLTYFQNEAQLDKSGLPSDRFFAERPEGSVSTLKIQRTQQEDSAVYLCASNPLQGYDEQYFGPGTRLTVT.

This clonotype was recorded a few times. The genes are TRBV6-5 and TRBJ2-7; TRBD2 aligns across 7 bases. The germline V gene has CDR1 MNHEY and CDR2 SVGAGI. This CDR3 has 16 residues. V shed 2 bases, J shed 4 bases, and the junction held 11 bases outside the gene matches. The DNA for the CDR3 is TGTGCCAGCAGTTACACCTCTAGCGGAGGGAGGTACGAGCAGTACTTC. Protein: CASSYTSSGGRYEQYF.

This clonotype was picked up a small number of times. The chain couples TRBV4-1 to TRBJ2-1; D gene uncertain. CDR1 is MGHRA and CDR2 is YSYEKL in the germline V gene. CDR3 length: 14 residues. V gave up 1 base and J gave up 7 bases, with 11 bases separating them. This CDR3 reads CASSQAGLVNEQFF. CDR3 DNA sequence: TGCGCCAGCAGCCAAGCGGGCTTGGTGAATGAGCAGTTCTTC.

There are a few counts of this clonotype. The rearrangement uses TRBV7-2 and TRBJ2-1; maybe TRBD2 (6 bases). The CDR3 totals 16 residues. Trimming took off 3 bases at V and 0 bases at J, with 12 bases between the two ends. CDR1 is SGHTA, CDR2 FQGNSA, per germline. The CDR3 loop is CASSFFRGISYNEQFF. CDR3 nucleotide sequence: TGTGCCAGCAGCTTTTTTCGGGGGATCTCCTACAATGAGCAGTTCTTC. Combining the CDR3 with reference TRBV7-2 and TRBJ2-1 gives the whole variable domain GAGVSQSPSNKVTEKGKDVELRCDPISGHTALYWYRQSLGQGLEFLIYFQGNSAPDKSGLPSDRFSAERTGGSVSTLTIQRTQQEDSAVYLCASSFFRGISYNEQFFGPGTRLTVL.

The chain links TRBV10-3 to TRBJ2-5; 8 bases are shared with TRBD2. V lost 2 bases to trimming and J lost 5 bases; unmatched junction nucleotides: 4. The length of the CDR3 is 14 residues. Per the germline V gene, CDR1 is ENHRY and CDR2 is SYGVKD. CDR3 protein: CAISEERELETQYF. In DNA, the CDR3 is TGTGCCATCAGTGAGGAGCGGGAGTTGGAGACCCAGTACTTC.

V usage is TRBV7-6 and J usage is TRBJ2-7, with TRBD2 identical over 7 bases. Per the germline V gene, CDR1 is SGHVS and CDR2 is FNYEAQ. The CDR3 covers 15 residues. V was pared by 1 base and J by 3 bases, with 6 bases of the junction left unmatched. CDR3: CASSLVDLAVYEQYF. CDR3 coding DNA: TGTGCCAGCAGCTTAGTGGACCTAGCGGTCTACGAGCAGTACTTC. The complete variable domain, with remaining parts taken from reference TRBV7-6 and TRBJ2-7, reads GAGVSQSPRYKVTKRGQDVALRCDPISGHVSLYWYRQALGQGPEFLTYFNYEAQQDKSGLPNDRFSAERPEGSISTLTIQRTEQRDSAMYRCASSLVDLAVYEQYFGPGTRLTVT.

The J gene is TRBJ2-3, the V gene TRBV5-1; no reliable D call. Germline CDR1 is SGHRS and CDR2 is YFSETQ. The CDR3 sequence is 15 residues long. Trimming stripped 2 bases from V and 1 base from J, with 11 bases between. The CDR3 is CASSFSFGRTDTQYF. As DNA, the CDR3 is TGCGCCAGCAGCTTCTCTTTTGGCCGCACAGATACGCAGTATTTT.

The chain couples TRBV4-1 to TRBJ1-2, with 9 bases matching TRBD1. Germline V gives CDR1 MGHRA, CDR2 YSYEKL. V trimming: 4 bases; J trimming: 5 bases; junction bases outside the gene matches: 17. There are 18 residues in the CDR3. For the CDR3, the DNA is TGCGCCAGCAGCCGTCACCCGGGACAGGGCGGCAGGCTATATGGCTACACCTTC. This gives the protein CASSRHPGQGGRLYGYTF.

V and J are TRBV2 and TRBJ1-5; D is possibly TRBD1 (6 bases). V dropped 1 base and J dropped 4 bases, with 14 bases sitting between them. Per germline, CDR1 SNHLY and CDR2 FYNNEI. This CDR3 has 16 residues. The CDR3 DNA sequence: TGTGCCAGCAGTGAAGAACTGTTCAGGGGTAATCAGCCCCAGCATTTT. Translating gives CASSEELFRGNQPQHF.

V and J are TRBV3-1 and TRBJ2-5; 7 nucleotides match TRBD2. This CDR3 spans 15 amino acids. V lost 5 bases, J lost 5 bases, and 11 bases stayed unmatched. Germline CDR1 reads LGHDT; CDR2 reads YNNKEL (reference sequence). CDR3 in DNA: TGTGCCAGCAGCTCCACGGCGGGAGTACCGGAGACCCAGTACTTC. Its translation is CASSSTAGVPETQYF.

V gene TRBV12-3 or TRBV12-4 combines with J gene TRBJ2-3; D is uncertain. This CDR3 contains 13 residues. The V end lost 7 bases, the J end lost 0 bases, and 8 bases lay between the germline ends. In DNA form, the CDR3 reads TGTGCCAGCACTGATACTAGCACAGATACGCAGTATTTT. Protein product: CASTDTSTDTQYF.

The rearrangement uses TRBV4-3 and TRBJ2-3; tentatively, D is TRBD1 or TRBD2 (5 bases each). From germline, CDR1 is LGHNA and CDR2 YSLEER. This CDR3 is built from 18 residues. V lost 1 base, J lost 4 bases, and 21 bases lay in between. CDR3 region: CASSQGVRGPNSPDTQYF. The CDR3 DNA reads TGCGCCAGCAGCCAAGGAGTTCGGGGCCCTAATTCGCCAGATACGCAGTATTTT.

The CDR3 bases are TGTGCCAGCAGTTTATTGGGGGGACTGAACACTGAAGCTTTCTTT. It encodes CASSLLGGLNTEAFF. This chain links TRBV28 with TRBJ1-1, with TRBD1 as a possible D gene (5 bases). The germline V gene encodes CDR1 MDHEN and CDR2 SYDVKM. This CDR3 is 15 amino acids long. The V end was cut by 1 base, the J end by 0 bases, with 9 bases between.